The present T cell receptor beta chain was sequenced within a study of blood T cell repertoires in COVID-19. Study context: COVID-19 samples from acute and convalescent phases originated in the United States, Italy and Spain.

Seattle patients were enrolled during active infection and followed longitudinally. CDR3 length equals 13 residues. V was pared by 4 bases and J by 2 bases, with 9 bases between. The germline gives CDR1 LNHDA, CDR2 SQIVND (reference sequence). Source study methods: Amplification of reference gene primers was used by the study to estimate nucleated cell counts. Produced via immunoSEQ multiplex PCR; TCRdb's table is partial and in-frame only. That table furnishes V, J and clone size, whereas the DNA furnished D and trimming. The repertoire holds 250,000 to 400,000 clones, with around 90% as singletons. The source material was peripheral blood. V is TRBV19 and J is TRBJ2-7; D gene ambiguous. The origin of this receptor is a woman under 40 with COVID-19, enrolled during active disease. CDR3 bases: TGTGCCAGTAGTACTCACAGCCCCTACGAGCAGTACTTC. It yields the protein CASSTHSPYEQYF.